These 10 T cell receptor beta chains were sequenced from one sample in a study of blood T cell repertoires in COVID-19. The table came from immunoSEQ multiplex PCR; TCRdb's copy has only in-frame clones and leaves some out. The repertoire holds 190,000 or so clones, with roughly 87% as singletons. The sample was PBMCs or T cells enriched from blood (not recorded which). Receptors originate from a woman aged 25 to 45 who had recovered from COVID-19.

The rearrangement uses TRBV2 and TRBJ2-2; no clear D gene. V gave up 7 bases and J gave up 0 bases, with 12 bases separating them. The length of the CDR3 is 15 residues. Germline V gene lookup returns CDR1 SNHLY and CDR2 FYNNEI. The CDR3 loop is CASNSGRTNTGELFF. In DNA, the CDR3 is TGTGCCAGCAATTCCGGCAGGACGAACACCGGGGAGCTGTTTTTT.

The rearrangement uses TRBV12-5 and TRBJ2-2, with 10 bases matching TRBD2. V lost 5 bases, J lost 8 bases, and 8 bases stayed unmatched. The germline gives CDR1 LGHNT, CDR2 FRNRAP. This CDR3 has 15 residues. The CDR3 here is CASGIAGGYLGELFF. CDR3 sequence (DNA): TGTGCTAGTGGTATAGCGGGAGGTTATTTAGGGGAGCTGTTTTTT.

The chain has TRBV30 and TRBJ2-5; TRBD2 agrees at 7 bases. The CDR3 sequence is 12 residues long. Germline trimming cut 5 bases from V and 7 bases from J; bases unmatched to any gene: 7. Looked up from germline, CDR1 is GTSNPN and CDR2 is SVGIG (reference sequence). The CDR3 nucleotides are TGTGCCTGGGGGGAGGGCTGGGTGACCCAGTACTTC. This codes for CAWGEGWVTQYF.

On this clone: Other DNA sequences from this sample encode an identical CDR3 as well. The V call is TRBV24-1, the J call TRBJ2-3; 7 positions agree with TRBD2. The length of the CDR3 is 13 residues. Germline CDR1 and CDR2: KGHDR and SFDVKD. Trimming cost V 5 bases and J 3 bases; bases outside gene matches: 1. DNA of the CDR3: TGTGCCACCAGTGTGGGGGGGACAGATACGCAGTATTTT. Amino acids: CATSVGGTDTQYF.

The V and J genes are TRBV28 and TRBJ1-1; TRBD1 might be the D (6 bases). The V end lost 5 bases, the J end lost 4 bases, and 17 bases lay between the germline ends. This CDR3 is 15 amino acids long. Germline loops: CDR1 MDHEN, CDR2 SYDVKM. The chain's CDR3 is CASSEQGSRGTEAFF. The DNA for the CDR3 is TGTGCCAGCAGTGAACAGGGATCACGCGGCACTGAAGCTTTCTTT.

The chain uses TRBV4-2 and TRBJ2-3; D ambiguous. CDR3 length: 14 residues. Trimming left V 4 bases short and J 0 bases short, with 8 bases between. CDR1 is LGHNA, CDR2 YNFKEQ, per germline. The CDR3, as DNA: TGTGCCAGCAGCCTTTCTGCGAGCACAGATACGCAGTATTTT. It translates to CASSLSASTDTQYF.

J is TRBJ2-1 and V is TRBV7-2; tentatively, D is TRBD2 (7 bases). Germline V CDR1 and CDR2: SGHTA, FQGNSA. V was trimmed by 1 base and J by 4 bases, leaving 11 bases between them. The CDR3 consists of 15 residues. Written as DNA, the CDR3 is TGTGCCAGCAGCTTAGGGCGGGGGACATACAATGAGCAGTTCTTC. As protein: CASSLGRGTYNEQFF.

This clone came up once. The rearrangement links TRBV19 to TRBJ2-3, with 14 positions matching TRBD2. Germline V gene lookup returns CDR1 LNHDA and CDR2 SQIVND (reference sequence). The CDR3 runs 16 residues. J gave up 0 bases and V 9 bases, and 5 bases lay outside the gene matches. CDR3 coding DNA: TGTGCCAGCGGACTAGCGGGAGGCCTAAGCACAGATACGCAGTATTTT. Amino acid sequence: CASGLAGGLSTDTQYF. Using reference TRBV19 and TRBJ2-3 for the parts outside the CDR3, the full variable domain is DGGITQSPKYLFRKEGQNVTLSCEQNLNHDAMYWYRQDPGQGLRLIYYSQIVNDFQKGDIAEGYSVSREKKESFPLTVTSAQKNPTAFYLCASGLAGGLSTDTQYFGPGTRLTVL.

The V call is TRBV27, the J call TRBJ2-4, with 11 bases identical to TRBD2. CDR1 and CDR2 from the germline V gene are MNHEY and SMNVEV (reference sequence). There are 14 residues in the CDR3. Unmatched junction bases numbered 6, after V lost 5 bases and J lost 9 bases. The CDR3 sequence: CASSVLAGGGIQYF. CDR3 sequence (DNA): TGTGCCAGCAGTGTGTTAGCGGGAGGGGGCATTCAGTACTTC.

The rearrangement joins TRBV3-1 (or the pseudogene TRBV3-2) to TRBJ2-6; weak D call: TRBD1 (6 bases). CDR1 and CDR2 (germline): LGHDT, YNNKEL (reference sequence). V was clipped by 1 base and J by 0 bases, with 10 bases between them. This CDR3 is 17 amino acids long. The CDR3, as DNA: TGTGCCAGCAGCCAAGCAGGGGCCCGCTCTGGGGCCAACGTCCTGACTTTC. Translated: CASSQAGARSGANVLTF.